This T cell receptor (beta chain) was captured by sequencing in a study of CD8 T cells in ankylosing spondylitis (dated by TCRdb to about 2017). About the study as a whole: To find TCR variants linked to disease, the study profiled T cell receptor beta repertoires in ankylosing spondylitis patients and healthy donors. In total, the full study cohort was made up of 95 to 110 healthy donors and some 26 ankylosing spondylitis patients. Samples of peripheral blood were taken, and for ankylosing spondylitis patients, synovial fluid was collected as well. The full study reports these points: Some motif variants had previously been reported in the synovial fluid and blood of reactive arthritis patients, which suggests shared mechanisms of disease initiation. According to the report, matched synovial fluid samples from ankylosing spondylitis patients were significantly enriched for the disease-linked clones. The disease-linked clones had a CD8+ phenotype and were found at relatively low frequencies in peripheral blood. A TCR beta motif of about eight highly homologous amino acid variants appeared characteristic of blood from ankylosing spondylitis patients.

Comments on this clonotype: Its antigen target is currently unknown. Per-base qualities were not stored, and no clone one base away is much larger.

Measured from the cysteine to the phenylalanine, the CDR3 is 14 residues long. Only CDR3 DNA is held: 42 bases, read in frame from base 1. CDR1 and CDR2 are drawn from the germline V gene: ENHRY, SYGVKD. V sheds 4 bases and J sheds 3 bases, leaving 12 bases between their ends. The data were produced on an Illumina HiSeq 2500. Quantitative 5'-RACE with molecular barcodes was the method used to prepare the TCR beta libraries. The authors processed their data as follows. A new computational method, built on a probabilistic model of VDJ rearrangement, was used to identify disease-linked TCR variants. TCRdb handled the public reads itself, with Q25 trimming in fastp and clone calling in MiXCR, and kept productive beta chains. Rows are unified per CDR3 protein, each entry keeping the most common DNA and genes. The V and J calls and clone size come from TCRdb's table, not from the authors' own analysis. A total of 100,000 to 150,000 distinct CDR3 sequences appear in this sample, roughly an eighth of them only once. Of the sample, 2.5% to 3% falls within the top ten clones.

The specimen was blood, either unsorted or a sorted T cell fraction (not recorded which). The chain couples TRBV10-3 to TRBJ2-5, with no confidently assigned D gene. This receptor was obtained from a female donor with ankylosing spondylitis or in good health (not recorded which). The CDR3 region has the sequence CAISAVGNKETQYF. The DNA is TGTGCCATCAGTGCGGTTGGCAACAAAGAGACCCAGTACTTC.